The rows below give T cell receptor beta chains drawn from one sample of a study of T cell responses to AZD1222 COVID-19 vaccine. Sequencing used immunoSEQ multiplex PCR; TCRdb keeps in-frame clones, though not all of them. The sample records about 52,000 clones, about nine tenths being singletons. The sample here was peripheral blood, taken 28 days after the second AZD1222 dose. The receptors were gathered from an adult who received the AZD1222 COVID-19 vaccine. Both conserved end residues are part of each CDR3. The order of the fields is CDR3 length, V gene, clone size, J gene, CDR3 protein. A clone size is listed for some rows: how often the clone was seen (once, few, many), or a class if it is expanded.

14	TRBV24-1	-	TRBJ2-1	CATSDLQGLAGLFF
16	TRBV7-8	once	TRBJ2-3	CASSPASGRAQDTQYF
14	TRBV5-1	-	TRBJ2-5	CASSLAGKEETQYF
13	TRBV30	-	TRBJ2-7	CAWSAWVAHEQYF
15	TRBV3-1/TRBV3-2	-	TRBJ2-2	CASSQVQPNTGELFF
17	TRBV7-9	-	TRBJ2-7	CASSLGRQGPGAYEQYF
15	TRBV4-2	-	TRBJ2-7	CASSHSSGGAYEQYF
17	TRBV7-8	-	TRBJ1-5	CASSLAGDRASNQPQHF
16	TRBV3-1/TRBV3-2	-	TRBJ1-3	CASSQERKGGGNTIYF
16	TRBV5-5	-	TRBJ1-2	CASSSGQTLPGYGYTF
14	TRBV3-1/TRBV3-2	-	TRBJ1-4	CASSLRGRNEKLFF
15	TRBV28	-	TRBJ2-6	CASSFYRSGANVLTF
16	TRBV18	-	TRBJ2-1	CASSPPSGRQGNEQFF
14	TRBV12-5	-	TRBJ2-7	CASGLDGLFGEQYF
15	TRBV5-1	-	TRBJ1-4	CASSADALGYEKLFF
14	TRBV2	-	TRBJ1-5	CASSPYDSNQPQHF
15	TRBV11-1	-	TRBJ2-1	CASSFRQGSYNEQFF
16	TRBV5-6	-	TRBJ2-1	CASSVAGSGRYNEQFF
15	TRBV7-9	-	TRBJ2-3	CASSLGPGSTDTQYF
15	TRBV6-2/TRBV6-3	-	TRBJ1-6	CASSSGQYYNSPLHF
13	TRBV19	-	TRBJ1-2	CASADRGKRGYTF
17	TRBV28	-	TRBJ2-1	CASSLAGGQSSYNEQFF
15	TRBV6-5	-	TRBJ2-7	CASSTDRGQAYEQYF
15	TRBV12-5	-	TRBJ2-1	CASGLGTLTNNEQFF
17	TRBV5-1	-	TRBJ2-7	CASSRSTSGASSYEQYF
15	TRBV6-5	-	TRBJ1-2	CASSHGGPKPYGYTF
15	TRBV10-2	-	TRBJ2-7	CASSESRTGPSEQYF
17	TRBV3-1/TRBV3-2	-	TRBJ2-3	CASSQNAGLSGTDTQYF
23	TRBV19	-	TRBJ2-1	CASSTDSPGLAGGSPLGYNEQFF
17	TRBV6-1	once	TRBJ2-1	CASSEVSTGATYNEQFF
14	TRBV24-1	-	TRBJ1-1	CATSETGMEAEAFF
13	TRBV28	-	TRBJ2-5	CASSGRLGGTQYF
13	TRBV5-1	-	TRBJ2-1	CASSLELVDVQFF
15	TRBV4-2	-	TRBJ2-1	CASRERSGSYNEQFF
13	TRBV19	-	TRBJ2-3	CASSRLATDTQYF
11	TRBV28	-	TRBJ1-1	CASWVGTEAFF
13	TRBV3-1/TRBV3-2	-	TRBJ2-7	CASSQGAVYEQYF
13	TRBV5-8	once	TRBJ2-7	CASSFGVAYEQYF
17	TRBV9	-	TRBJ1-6	CASSVDPMGGLNSPLHF
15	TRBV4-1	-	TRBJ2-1	CASSQEARLTREQFF
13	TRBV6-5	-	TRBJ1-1	CASSYGQHTEAFF
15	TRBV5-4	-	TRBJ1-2	CASSSAGQAYYGYTF
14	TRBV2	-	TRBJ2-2	CASKVGRDTGELFF